What follows describes a single T cell receptor beta chain. Its antigen is unidentified. CDR3 length: 17 amino acids. The junction had 13 bases not matched to a gene; V was cut back by 1 base and J by 5 bases. Germline loops: CDR1 SGHNT, CDR2 YYREEE (reference sequence). It was into CD45RA+ naive and CD45RA-negative memory subsets that the CD4+ cells were split. Clones were read by immunoSEQ multiplex PCR, and TCRdb kept only the in-frame ones, dropping some. This table holds about 1.5 million clones, over 95% found once. This sample is drawn from a study of shared clonotypes between healthy human individuals. Study results and caveats: Compared with memory subsets, naive subsets generally had larger estimated richness. Generation probabilities were higher for clonotypes shared across all four sorted-subset donors than for unshared ones.

The rearrangement links TRBV5-4 to TRBJ2-7; 9 nucleotides line up with TRBD1. This receptor was identified in a man aged 25 to 45 in good health. The material sequenced was naive CD4+ T cells sorted from blood. As for subset: CD45RA+ positively selected. CDR3 sequence (DNA): TGTGCCAGCAGCTTGCTACAGGGGGCTTTCACTCTAGACGAGCAGTACTTC. It encodes CASSLLQGAFTLDEQYF.